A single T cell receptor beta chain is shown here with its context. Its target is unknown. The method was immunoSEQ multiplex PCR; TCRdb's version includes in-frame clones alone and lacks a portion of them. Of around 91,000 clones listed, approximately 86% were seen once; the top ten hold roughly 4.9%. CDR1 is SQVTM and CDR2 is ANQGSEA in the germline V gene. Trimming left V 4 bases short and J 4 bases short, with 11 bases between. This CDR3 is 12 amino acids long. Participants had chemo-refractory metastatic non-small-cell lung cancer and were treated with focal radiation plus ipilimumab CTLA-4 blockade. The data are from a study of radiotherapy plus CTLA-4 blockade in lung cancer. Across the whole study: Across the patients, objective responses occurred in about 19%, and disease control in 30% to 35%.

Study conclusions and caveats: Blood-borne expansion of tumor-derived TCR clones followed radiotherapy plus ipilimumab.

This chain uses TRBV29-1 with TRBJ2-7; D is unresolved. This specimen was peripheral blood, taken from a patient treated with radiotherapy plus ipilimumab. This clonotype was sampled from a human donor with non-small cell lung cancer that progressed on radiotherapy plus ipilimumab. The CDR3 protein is CSVVGSSYEQYF. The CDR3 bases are TGCAGCGTTGTCGGCAGTAGTTACGAGCAGTACTTC.